This T cell receptor beta chain was identified during a study of a mutant IDH1 vaccine in newly diagnosed glioma. Study overall: Patients began vaccination 4-6 weeks after radiotherapy alone, or with temozolomide cycles. Patients previously underwent radiotherapy, temozolomide, or both, and most underwent both.

The table came from immunoSEQ multiplex PCR; TCRdb's copy has only in-frame clones and leaves some out. Of 45,000 to 60,000 clones in the sample, roughly nine tenths are singletons; the top ten hold over 2%. Regarding time point: week 11, during vaccination. A single vaccine dose contained 300 ug of mutant IDH1 20-mer peptide, and topical imiquimod was used with it. Note on this clone: Its matching antigen is unknown.

Trimming removed 6 bases from V and 0 bases from J, with 9 bases in between. Germline V gives CDR1 MDHEN, CDR2 SYDVKM. This CDR3 contains 14 residues. The chain employs TRBV28 and TRBJ1-5, with no clear D. The TCR was taken from a man aged 50 or older with glioma. Sequencing was performed on PBMCs, taken from a glioma patient whose treatment included an IDH1 peptide vaccine. CDR3 in amino acids: CASSKDGSNQPQHF. Written as DNA, the CDR3 is TGTGCCAGCAGCAAGGACGGTAGCAATCAGCCCCAGCATTTT. Full variable domain (missing parts from reference TRBV28 and TRBJ1-5): DVKVTQSSRYLVKRTGEKVFLECVQDMDHENMFWYRQDPGLGLRLIYFSYDVKMKEKGDIPEGYSVSREKKERFSLILESASTNQTSMYLCASSKDGSNQPQHFGDGTRLSIL.